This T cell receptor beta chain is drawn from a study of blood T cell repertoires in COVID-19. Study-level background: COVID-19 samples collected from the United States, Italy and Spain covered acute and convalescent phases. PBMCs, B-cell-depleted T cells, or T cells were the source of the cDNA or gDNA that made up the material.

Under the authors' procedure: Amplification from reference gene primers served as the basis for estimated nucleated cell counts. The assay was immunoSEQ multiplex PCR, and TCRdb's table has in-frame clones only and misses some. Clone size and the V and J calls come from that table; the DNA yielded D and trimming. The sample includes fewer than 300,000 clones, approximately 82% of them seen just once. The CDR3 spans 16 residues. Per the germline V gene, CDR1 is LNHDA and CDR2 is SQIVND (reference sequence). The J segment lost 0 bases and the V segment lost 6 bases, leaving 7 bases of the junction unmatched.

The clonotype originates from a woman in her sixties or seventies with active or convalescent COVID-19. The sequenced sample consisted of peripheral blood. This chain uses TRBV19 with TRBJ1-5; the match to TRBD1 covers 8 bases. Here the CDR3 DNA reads TGTGCCAGTAGCCCGGACAGGGTCTATAGCAATCAGCCCCAGCATTTT. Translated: CASSPDRVYSNQPQHF.